These 22 T cell receptor beta chains were all obtained from the same sample, sequenced in a study of glioma-infiltrating T cells. TCR alpha and beta CDR3 regions were amplified from RNA using iRepertoire nested multiplex PCR. In TCRdb, the multiplex PCR reads were re-called with MiXCR into one record per CDR3 protein. The data contain 150,000 or so distinct CDR3 sequences, roughly two fifths of them seen just once; the ten biggest clones take up about 18%. Sequenced sample: glioma tissue, nonneoplastic brain tissue, or PBMCs (not recorded which). The receptors here all came from a human donor with low-grade glioma or glioblastoma, undergoing nonglioma brain surgery, or in good health (not recorded which).

This clonotype was found a few times. The V gene is TRBV11-1, the J gene TRBJ2-1; 14 nucleotides match TRBD2. V shed 2 bases, J shed 7 bases, and the junction held 10 bases outside the gene matches. This CDR3 region has 18 residues. The germline V gene has CDR1 SGHAT and CDR2 FQDESV (reference sequence). The DNA of the CDR3 is TGTGCCAGCAGCTTAAAAGGGACTAGCGGGAGCGGTAGGAATGAGCAGTTCTTC. Its protein is CASSLKGTSGSGRNEQFF.

The chain combines TRBV20-1 with TRBJ1-1; D not resolved. The length of the CDR3 is 12 residues. Germline assignment: CDR1 DFQATT and CDR2 SNEGSKA (reference sequence). With 3 bases removed from V and 3 bases from J, the gap between germline ends came to 8 bases. CDR3 loop: CSARVVHTEAFF. CDR3 sequence (DNA): TGCAGTGCTAGGGTGGTTCACACTGAAGCTTTCTTT.

This clonotype has a single count. The chain links TRBV6-2 or TRBV6-3 to TRBJ2-2, with D unresolved. This CDR3 has 12 amino acids. Germline loops: CDR1 MNHEY, CDR2 SVGEGT. V was pared by 6 bases and J by 4 bases, with 6 bases between. CDR3 DNA: TGTGCCAGCAGCGGAAGCACCGGGGAGCTGTTTTTT. It specifies CASSGSTGELFF.

The V and J genes are TRBV6-2 or TRBV6-3 and TRBJ2-3, with D tentatively TRBD1 (5 bases). Germline V lookup: CDR1 MNHEY, CDR2 SVGEGT. The CDR3 runs 16 residues. Trimming left V 7 bases short and J 2 bases short, with 19 bases between. The CDR3 protein is CASTSGAFAITDTQYF. The CDR3 region has the DNA TGTGCCAGCACTTCTGGGGCCTTCGCAATCACAGATACGCAGTATTTT.

The V gene is TRBV20-1, the J gene TRBJ2-5; D is ambiguous. Trimming removed 6 bases at V and 11 bases at J, with 22 bases between. The CDR3 runs 13 residues. Per germline, CDR1 DFQATT and CDR2 SNEGSKA (reference sequence). CDR3 coding DNA: TGCAGTGCCCCCAATGTGGGAAAGGAGAATCAGTACTTC. It translates to CSAPNVGKENQYF.

V gene TRBV6-6 combines with J gene TRBJ2-5; 10 bases agree with TRBD2. Trimming cost V 8 bases and J 5 bases; bases outside gene matches: 5. The CDR3 loop spans 13 amino acids. Germline CDR1 and CDR2: MNHNY and SVGAGI (reference sequence). The CDR3 DNA follows: TGTGCCAGCGGGCTAGCGGGAGAGGAGACCCAGTACTTC. It codes for CASGLAGEETQYF.

The chain carries TRBV7-2 and TRBJ2-3, with 9 bases identical to TRBD1. The ends lost 5 bases at V and 0 bases at J; junction bases unmatched: 6. CDR1 SGHTA and CDR2 FQGNSA come from the germline V gene. This CDR3 has 16 residues. In nucleotides, the CDR3 is TGTGCCAGCAGCAAACAACAGGGGGCTAGCACAGATACGCAGTATTTT. Its protein is CASSKQQGASTDTQYF.

J is TRBJ2-3 and V is TRBV7-2; no clear D gene. Trimming pared 2 bases from V and 2 bases from J, leaving 14 bases between. CDR3 size: 16 residues. Germline values: CDR1 SGHTA, CDR2 FQGNSA. This CDR3 is CASSLQGRMNTDTQYF. In DNA, the CDR3 is TGTGCCAGCAGCTTACAAGGACGGATGAACACAGATACGCAGTATTTT. Supplemented by reference TRBV7-2 and TRBJ2-3, the full variable domain reads GAGVSQSPSNKVTEKGKDVELRCDPISGHTALYWYRQSLGQGLEFLIYFQGNSAPDKSGLPSDRFSAERTGGSVSTLTIQRTQQEDSAVYLCASSLQGRMNTDTQYFGPGTRLTVL.

This clonotype came up many times. The chain joins TRBV7-9 to TRBJ2-3; D ambiguous. This CDR3 region has 11 residues. The ends were cut back, 6 bases at V and 4 bases at J, with 5 bases in the middle. Looked up from germline, CDR1 is SEHNR and CDR2 is FQNEAQ (reference sequence). The CDR3 DNA reads as TGTGCCAGCAGTTTATCAGATACGCAGTATTTT. The encoded protein is CASSLSDTQYF.

CDR3 sequence (DNA): TGTGCCAGCATTGAGGACAGGGGTACCACTGAAGCTTTCTTT. This sequence encodes CASIEDRGTTEAFF. The chain recombines TRBV2 with TRBJ1-1; TRBD1 matches at 9 bases. The CDR3 consists of 14 residues. V shed 7 bases, J shed 4 bases, and the junction held 7 bases outside the gene matches. Germline CDR1 and CDR2: SNHLY and FYNNEI.

This clonotype was seen a few times. The J gene is TRBJ2-7, the V gene TRBV10-3, with D possibly TRBD2 on 5 matching bases. Germline V gene sequence: CDR1 ENHRY, CDR2 SYGVKD. This CDR3 has 11 residues. V was shortened by 6 bases and J by 2 bases, with 5 bases between the two germline ends. DNA for the CDR3: TGTGCCATCAGCGGGACCTACGAGCAGTACTTC. Its protein is CAISGTYEQYF.

There are a few counts of this clonotype. This chain links TRBV6-2 or TRBV6-3 with TRBJ2-3; D is undetermined. The CDR3 sequence is 15 residues long. The germline CDR1 and CDR2 sequences are MNHEY and SVGEGT. V was pared by 5 bases and J by 7 bases, with 19 bases between. CDR3 coding DNA: TGTGCCAGCAGTGAAATCGACCAAGGGCCGCATACGCAGTATTTT. Its translation is CASSEIDQGPHTQYF.

The genes are TRBV3-1 and TRBJ1-6; 7 nucleotides match TRBD1. This CDR3 is 14 amino acids long. CDR1 is LGHDT and CDR2 is YNNKEL in the germline V gene (reference sequence). The junction had 8 bases not matched to a gene; V was cut back by 5 bases and J by 10 bases. The CDR3 bases are TGTGCCAGCAGCGTCGGACAGGACGCATCACCCCTCCACTTT. It is translated as CASSVGQDASPLHF. The whole variable domain, filled in from reference TRBV3-1 and TRBJ1-6, reads DTAVSQTPKYLVTQMGNDKSIKCEQNLGHDTMYWYKQDSKKFLKIMFSYNNKELIINETVPNRFSPKSPDKAHLNLHINSLELGDSAVYFCASSVGQDASPLHFGNGTRLTVT.

The chain recombines TRBV4-2 with TRBJ2-7, with TRBD1 matching over 7 bases. This CDR3 is 15 amino acids long. Germline trimming cut 4 bases from V and 3 bases from J; bases unmatched to any gene: 9. Germline-derived CDR1 and CDR2 are LGHNA and YNFKEQ. CDR3 protein: CASSRFRDRDYEQYF. CDR3 in DNA: TGTGCCAGCAGCCGTTTTCGCGACAGGGACTACGAGCAGTACTTC.

The gene calls are TRBV2 and TRBJ1-1; tentatively, D is TRBD1 (6 bases). This CDR3 region has 11 residues. Germline loops: CDR1 SNHLY, CDR2 FYNNEI. V lost 7 bases and J 6 bases, leaving 9 bases between the germline ends. The CDR3 region is CASIGGPEAFF. The CDR3 DNA follows: TGTGCCAGCATAGGGGGGCCTGAAGCTTTCTTT.

The V call is TRBV7-2, the J call TRBJ2-5, with D perhaps matching TRBD2 (6 bases). Between the trimmed V and J ends, which lost 6 bases and 7 bases, there was a span of 15 bases. Germline lookup yields CDR1 SGHTA and CDR2 FQGNSA. The CDR3 runs to 13 residues. The CDR3 sequence is CASSSGVGGTQYF. The CDR3 region has the DNA TGTGCCAGCAGTTCGGGAGTTGGGGGGACCCAGTACTTC.

This clonotype was recorded a few times. The gene calls are TRBV28 and TRBJ2-1, with 9 bases fitting TRBD2. The V gene's germline CDR1 is MDHEN and CDR2 SYDVKM. Unmatched junction bases numbered 3, after V lost 6 bases and J lost 3 bases. This CDR3 has 14 residues. For the CDR3, the DNA is TGTGCCAGCAGAGCGGGAGGACGCTACAATGAGCAGTTCTTC. The encoded protein is CASRAGGRYNEQFF.

V gene TRBV4-3 combines with J gene TRBJ2-1; D tentatively fits TRBD1 or TRBD2 (5 bases each). The germline CDR1 and CDR2 sequences are LGHNA and YSLEER. The CDR3 loop spans 16 amino acids. The V end was cut by 1 base, the J end by 3 bases, with 13 bases between. The CDR3 DNA reads TGCGCCAGCAGCCAAGTTTCGGGGACCGACTACAATGAGCAGTTCTTC. Translating it yields CASSQVSGTDYNEQFF.

This chain uses TRBV28 with TRBJ1-5; TRBD1 aligns across 7 bases. The CDR3 runs to 15 residues. V lost 8 bases to trimming and J lost 0 bases; unmatched junction nucleotides: 7. CDR1 is MDHEN and CDR2 is SYDVKM in the germline V gene. In DNA, the CDR3 is TGTGCCAGCGGGACAGTGCGTTATAGCAATCAGCCCCAGCATTTT. Translating gives CASGTVRYSNQPQHF.

As regards this clonotype: The junction departs from the called germline gene at one end, perhaps through a read error. J is TRBJ2-5 and V is TRBV6-4; 8 bases are shared with TRBD2. There are 15 residues in the CDR3. Germline CDR1 is MRHNA and CDR2 is SNTAGT. The CDR3 region is CASSYSGGVQETQYF. CDR3 DNA: TGTGCCAGCAGTTACTCGGGAGGGGTCCAAGAGACCCAGTACTTC.

The genes are TRBV30 and TRBJ1-3, with 7 bases aligning to TRBD1. The CDR3 has 14 residues. CDR1 is GTSNPN and CDR2 is SVGIG in the germline V gene (reference sequence). J gave up 2 bases and V 2 bases, and 3 bases lay outside the gene matches. CDR3 loop: CAWSPQGAGNTIYF. The CDR3 coding sequence is TGTGCCTGGAGTCCGCAGGGGGCTGGAAACACCATATATTTT.

This chain links TRBV6-1 with TRBJ2-7; 12 bases fit TRBD2. The junction had 4 bases not matched to a gene; V was cut back by 4 bases and J by 3 bases. This CDR3 has 15 amino acids. Looked up from germline, CDR1 is MNHNS and CDR2 is SASEGT. The CDR3 sequence: CASSARLAGDYEQYF. In nucleotides, the CDR3 is TGTGCCAGCAGTGCTAGACTAGCGGGGGACTACGAGCAGTACTTC.